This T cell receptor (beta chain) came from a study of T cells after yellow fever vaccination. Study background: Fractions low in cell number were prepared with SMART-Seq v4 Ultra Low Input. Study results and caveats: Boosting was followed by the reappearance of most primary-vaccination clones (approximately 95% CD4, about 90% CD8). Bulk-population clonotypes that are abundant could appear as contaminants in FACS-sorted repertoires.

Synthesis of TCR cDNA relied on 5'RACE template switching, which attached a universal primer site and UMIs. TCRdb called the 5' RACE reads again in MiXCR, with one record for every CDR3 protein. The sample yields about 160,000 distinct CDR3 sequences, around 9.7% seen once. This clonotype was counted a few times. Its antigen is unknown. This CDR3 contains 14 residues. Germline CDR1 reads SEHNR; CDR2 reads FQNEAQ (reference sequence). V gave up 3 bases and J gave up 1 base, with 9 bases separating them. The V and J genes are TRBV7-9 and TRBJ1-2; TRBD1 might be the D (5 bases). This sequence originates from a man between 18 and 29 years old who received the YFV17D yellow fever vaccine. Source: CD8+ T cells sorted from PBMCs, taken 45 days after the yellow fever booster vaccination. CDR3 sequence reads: CASSLGELNYGYTF. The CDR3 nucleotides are TGTGCCAGCAGCTTGGGGGAACTTAACTATGGCTACACCTTC.